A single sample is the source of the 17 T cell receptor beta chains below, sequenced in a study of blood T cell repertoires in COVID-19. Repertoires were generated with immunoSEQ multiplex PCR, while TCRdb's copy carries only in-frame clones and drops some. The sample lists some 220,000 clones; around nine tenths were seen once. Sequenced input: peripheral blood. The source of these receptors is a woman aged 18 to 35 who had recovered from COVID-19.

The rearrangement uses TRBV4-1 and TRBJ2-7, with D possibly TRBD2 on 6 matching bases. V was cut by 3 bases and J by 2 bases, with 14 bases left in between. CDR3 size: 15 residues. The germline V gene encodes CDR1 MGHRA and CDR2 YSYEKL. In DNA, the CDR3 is TGCGCCAGCAGCCATCTGGGGGACTTAACCTACGAGCAGTACTTC. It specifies CASSHLGDLTYEQYF.

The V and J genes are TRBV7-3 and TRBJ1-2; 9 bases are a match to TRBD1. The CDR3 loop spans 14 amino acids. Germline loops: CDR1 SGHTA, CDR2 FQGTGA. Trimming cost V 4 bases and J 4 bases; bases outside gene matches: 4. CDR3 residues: CASSSQGQGYGYTF. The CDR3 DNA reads TGTGCCAGCAGCTCCCAGGGACAGGGCTATGGCTACACCTTC.

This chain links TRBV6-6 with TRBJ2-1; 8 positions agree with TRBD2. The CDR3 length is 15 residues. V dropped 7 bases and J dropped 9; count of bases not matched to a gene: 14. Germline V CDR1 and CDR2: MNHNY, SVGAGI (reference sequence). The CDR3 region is CASTQLAARRGEQFF. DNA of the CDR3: TGTGCCAGCACTCAACTAGCGGCCAGACGGGGTGAGCAGTTCTTC.

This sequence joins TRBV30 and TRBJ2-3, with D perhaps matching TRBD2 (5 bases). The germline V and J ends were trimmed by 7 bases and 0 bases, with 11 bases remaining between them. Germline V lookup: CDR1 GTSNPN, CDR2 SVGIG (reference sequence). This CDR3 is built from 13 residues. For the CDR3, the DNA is TGTGCCTCCGGGAAGTCTAGCACAGATACGCAGTATTTT. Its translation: CASGKSSTDTQYF.

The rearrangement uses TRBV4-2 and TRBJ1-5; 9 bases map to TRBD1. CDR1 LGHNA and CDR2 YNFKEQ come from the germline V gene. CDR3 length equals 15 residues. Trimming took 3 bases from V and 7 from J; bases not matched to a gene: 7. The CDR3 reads CASSHDQGQGQPQHF. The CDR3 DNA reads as TGTGCCAGCAGCCACGATCAGGGACAGGGACAGCCCCAGCATTTT.

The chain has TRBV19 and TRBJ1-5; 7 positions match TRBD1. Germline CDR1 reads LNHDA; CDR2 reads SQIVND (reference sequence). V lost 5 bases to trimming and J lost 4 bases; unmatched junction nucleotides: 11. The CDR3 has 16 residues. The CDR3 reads CASSPRGTELNQPQHF. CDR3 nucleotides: TGTGCCAGTAGTCCTAGGGGGACAGAGCTAAATCAGCCCCAGCATTTT.

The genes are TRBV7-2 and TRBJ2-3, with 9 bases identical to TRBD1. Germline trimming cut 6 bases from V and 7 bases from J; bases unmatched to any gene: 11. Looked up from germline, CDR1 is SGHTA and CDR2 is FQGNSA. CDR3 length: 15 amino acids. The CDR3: CASSTEQGAWNTQYF. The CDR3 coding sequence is TGTGCCAGCAGTACGGAACAGGGGGCCTGGAATACGCAGTATTTT.

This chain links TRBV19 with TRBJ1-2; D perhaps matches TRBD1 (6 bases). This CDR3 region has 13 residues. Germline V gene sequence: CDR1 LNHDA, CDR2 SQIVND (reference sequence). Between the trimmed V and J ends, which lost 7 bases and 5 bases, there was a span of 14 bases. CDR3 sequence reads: CASKATGKYGYTF. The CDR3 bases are TGTGCCAGTAAGGCTACAGGGAAATATGGCTACACCTTC.

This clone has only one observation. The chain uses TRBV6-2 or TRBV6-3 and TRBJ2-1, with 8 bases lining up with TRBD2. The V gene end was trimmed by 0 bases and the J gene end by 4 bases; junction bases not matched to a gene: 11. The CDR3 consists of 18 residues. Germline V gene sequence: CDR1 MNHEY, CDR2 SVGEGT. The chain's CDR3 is CASSYSTLAGGSYNEQFF. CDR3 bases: TGTGCCAGCAGTTACTCGACCCTGGCGGGAGGTTCGTACAATGAGCAGTTCTTC.

CDR3 DNA: TGTGCCAGTAGTCCCACTAGCGGGAGTACGTACGAGCAGTACTTC. Its translation is CASSPTSGSTYEQYF. The chain joins TRBV19 to TRBJ2-7; 11 nucleotides align to TRBD2. In germline, CDR1 is LNHDA, CDR2 SQIVND (reference sequence). Trimming at V came to 5 bases and at J to 4 bases, leaving 7 bases not matched to a gene. The CDR3 runs to 15 residues.

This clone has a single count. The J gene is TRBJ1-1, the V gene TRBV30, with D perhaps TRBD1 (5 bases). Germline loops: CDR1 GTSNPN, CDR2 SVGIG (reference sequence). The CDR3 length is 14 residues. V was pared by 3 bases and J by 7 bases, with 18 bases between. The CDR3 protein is CAWSPGLVKGEAFF. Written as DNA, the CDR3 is TGTGCCTGGAGCCCGGGACTGGTAAAGGGTGAAGCTTTCTTT.

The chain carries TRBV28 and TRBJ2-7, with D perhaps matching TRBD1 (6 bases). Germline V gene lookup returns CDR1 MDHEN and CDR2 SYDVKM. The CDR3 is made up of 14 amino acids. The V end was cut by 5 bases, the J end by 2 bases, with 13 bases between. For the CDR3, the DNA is TGTGCCAGCAGTCCAACAGGGCTTCCCTACGAGCAGTACTTC. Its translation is CASSPTGLPYEQYF.

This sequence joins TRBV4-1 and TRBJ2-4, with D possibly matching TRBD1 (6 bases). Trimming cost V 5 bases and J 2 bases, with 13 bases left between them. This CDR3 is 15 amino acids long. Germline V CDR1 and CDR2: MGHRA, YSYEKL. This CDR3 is CASSLRWDTKNIQYF. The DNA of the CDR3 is TGCGCCAGCAGCTTACGATGGGACACCAAAAACATTCAGTACTTC.

CDR3 nucleotide sequence: TGTGCCAGCAGCGTAGGAGTCGGCGAGCAGTACTTC. This gives the protein CASSVGVGEQYF. The gene calls are TRBV9 and TRBJ2-7; no clear D gene. Germline CDR1 SGDLS, CDR2 YYNGEE. The CDR3 totals 12 residues. The V end lost 0 bases, the J end lost 6 bases, and 7 bases lay between the germline ends.

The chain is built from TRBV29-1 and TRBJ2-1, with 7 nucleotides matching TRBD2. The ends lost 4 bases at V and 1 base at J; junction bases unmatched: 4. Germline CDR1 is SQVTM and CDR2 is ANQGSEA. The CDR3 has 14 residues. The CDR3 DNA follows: TGCAGCGTTGGGAGGACTAGTTCCTACAATGAGCAGTTCTTC. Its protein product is CSVGRTSSYNEQFF.

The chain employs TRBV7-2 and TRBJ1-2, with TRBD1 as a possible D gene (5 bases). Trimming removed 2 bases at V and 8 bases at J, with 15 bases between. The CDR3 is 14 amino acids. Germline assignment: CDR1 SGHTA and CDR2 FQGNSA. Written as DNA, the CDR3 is TGTGCCAGCAGCTTAAATGGGGCGTGGCGGGGCTACACCTTC. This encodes CASSLNGAWRGYTF.

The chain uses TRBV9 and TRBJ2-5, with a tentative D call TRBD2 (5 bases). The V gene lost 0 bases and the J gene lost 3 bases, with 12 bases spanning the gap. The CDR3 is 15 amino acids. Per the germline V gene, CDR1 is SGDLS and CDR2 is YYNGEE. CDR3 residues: CASSVAPAEKETQYF. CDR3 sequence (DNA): TGTGCCAGCAGCGTAGCTCCAGCGGAAAAAGAGACCCAGTACTTC. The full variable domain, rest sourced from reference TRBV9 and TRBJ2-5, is DSGVTQTPKHLITATGQRVTLRCSPRSGDLSVYWYQQSLDQGLQFLIQYYNGEERAKGNILERFSAQQFPDLHSELNLSSLELGDSALYFCASSVAPAEKETQYFGPGTRLLVL.